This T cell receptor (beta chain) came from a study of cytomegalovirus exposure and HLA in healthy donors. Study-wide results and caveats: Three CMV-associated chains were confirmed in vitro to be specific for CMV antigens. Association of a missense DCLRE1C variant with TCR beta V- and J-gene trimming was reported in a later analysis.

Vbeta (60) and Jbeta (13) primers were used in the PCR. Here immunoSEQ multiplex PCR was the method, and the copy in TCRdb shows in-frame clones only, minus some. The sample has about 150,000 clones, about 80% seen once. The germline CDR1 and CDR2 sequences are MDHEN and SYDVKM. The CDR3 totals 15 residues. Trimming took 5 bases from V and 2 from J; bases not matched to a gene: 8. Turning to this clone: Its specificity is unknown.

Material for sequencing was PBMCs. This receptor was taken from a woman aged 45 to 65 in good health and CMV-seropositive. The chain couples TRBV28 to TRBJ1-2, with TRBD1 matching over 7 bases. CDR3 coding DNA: TGTGCCAGCAGTGCGAGACAGGGAAAAAACTATGGCTACACCTTC. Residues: CASSARQGKNYGYTF.